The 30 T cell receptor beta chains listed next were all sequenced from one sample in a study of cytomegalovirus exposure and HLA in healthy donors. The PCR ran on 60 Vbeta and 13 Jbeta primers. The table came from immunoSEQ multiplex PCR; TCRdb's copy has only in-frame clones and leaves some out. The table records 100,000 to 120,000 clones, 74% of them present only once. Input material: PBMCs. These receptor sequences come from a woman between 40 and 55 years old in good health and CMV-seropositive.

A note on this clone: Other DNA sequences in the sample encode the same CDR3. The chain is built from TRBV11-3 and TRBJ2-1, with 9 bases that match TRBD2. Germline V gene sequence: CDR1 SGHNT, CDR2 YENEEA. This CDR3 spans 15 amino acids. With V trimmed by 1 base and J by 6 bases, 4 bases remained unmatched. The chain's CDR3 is CASSLGGAGGNEQFF. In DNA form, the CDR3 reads TGTGCCAGCAGCTTAGGGGGAGCGGGAGGCAATGAGCAGTTCTTC.

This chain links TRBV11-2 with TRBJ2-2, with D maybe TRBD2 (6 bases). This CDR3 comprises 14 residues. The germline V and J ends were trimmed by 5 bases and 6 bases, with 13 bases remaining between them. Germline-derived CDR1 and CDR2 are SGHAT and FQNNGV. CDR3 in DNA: TGTGCCAGCAGCGTCGGGACTTTATCCGGGGAGCTGTTTTTT. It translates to CASSVGTLSGELFF.

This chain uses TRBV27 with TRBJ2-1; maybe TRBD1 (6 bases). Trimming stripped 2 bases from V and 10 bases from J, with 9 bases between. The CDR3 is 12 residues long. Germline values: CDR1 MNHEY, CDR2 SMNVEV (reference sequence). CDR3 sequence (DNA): TGTGCCAGCAGTTTAGGGACAAGCGAGCAGTTCTTC. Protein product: CASSLGTSEQFF.

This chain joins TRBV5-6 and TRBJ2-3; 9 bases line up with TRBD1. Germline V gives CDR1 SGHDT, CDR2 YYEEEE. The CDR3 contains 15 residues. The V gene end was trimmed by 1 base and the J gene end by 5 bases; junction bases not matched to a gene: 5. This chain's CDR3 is CASSLWDRAGDTQYF. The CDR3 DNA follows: TGTGCCAGCAGCTTGTGGGACAGGGCCGGAGATACGCAGTATTTT.

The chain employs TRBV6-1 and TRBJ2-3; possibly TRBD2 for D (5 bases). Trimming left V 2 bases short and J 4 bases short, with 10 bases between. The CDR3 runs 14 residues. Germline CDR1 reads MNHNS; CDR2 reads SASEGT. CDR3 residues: CASSELAGPDTQYF. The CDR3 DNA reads TGTGCCAGCAGTGAACTAGCCGGGCCAGATACGCAGTATTTT.

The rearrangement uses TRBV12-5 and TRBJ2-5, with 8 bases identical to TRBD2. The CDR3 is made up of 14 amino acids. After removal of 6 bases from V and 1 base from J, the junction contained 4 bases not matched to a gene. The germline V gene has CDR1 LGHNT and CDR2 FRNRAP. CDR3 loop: CASGPSGSQETQYF. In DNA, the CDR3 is TGTGCTAGTGGGCCTAGCGGGTCCCAAGAGACCCAGTACTTC.

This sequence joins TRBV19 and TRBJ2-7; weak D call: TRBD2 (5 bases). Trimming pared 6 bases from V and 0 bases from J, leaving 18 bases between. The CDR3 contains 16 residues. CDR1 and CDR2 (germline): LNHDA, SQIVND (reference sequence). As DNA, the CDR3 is TGTGCCAGTAGCCCTAACCTTGGACTCTCCTCCTACGAGCAGTACTTC. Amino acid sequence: CASSPNLGLSSYEQYF.

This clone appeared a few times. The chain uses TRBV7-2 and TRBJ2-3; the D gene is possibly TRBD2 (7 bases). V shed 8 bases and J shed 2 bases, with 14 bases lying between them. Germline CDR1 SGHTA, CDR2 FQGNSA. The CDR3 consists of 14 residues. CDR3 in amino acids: CASRPGGATDTQYF. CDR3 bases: TGTGCCAGCCGACCGGGGGGCGCCACAGATACGCAGTATTTT.

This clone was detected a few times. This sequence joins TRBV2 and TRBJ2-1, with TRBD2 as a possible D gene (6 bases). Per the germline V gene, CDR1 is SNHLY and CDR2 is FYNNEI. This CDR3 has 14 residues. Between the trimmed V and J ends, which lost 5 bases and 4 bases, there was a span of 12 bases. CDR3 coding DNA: TGTGCCAGCAGTTCGACGGGGGAGTACAATGAGCAGTTCTTC. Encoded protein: CASSSTGEYNEQFF. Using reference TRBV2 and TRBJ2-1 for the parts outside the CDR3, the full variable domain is EPEVTQTPSHQVTQMGQEVILRCVPISNHLYFYWYRQILGQKVEFLVSFYNNEISEKSEIFDDQFSVERPDGSNFTLKIRSTKLEDSAMYFCASSSTGEYNEQFFGPGTRLTVL.

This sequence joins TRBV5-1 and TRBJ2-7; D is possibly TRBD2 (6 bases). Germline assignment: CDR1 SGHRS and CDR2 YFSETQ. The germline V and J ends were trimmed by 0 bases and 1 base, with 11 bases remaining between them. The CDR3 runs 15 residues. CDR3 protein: CASSLVGGRSYEQYF. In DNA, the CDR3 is TGCGCCAGCAGCTTGGTGGGGGGACGATCCTACGAGCAGTACTTC.

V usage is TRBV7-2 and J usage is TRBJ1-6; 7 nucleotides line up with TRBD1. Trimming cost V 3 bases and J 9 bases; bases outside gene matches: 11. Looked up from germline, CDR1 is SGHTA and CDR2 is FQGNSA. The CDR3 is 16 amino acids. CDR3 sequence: CASSLAYRGRGSPLHF. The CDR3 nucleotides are TGTGCCAGCAGCTTGGCCTACAGGGGTCGGGGTTCACCCCTCCACTTT.

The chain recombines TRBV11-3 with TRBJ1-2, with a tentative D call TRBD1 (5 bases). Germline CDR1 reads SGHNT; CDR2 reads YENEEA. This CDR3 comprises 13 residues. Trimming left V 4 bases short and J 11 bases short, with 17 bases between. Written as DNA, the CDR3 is TGTGCCAGCAGCTCGGACACCCGGAAGGGATACACCTTC. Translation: CASSSDTRKGYTF.

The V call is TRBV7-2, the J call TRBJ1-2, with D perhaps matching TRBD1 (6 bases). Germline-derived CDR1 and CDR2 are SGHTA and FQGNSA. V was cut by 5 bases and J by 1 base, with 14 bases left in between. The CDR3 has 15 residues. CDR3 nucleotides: TGTGCCAGCAGCATAAAAGGGGGAATTAACTATGGCTACACCTTC. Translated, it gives CASSIKGGINYGYTF.

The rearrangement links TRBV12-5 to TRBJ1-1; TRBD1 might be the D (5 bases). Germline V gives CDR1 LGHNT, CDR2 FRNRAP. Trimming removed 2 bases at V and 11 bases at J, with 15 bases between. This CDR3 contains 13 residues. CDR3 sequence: CASGLTGAGMAFF. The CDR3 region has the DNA TGTGCTAGTGGTTTGACCGGAGCAGGGATGGCTTTCTTT.

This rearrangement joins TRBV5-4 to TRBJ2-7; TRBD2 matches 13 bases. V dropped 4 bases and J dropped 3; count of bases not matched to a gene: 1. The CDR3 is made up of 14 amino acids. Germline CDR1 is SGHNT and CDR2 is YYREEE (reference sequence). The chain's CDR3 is CASSRTSGGYEQYF. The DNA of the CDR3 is TGTGCCAGCAGCAGGACTAGCGGGGGCTACGAGCAGTACTTC.

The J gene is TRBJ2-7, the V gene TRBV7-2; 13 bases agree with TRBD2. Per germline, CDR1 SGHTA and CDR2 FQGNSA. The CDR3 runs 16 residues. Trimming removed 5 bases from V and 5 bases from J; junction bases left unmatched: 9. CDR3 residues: CASSRLGLAGLNEQYF. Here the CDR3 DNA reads TGTGCCAGCAGCCGCTTGGGACTAGCGGGGCTCAACGAGCAGTACTTC.

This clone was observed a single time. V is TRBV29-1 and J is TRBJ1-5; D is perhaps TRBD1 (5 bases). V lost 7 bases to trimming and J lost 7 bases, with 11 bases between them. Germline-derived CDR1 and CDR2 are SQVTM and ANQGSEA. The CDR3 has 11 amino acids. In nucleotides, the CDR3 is TGCAGCGGGGGAGGGGCGCAGCCCCAGCATTTT. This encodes CSGGGAQPQHF.

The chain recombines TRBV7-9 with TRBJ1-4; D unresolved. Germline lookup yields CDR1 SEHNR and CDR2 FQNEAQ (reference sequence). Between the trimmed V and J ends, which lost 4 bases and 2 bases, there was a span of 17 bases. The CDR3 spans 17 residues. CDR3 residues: CASSSYSGVSTNEKLFF. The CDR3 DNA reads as TGTGCCAGCAGCTCCTACTCAGGTGTCTCCACTAATGAAAAACTGTTTTTT.

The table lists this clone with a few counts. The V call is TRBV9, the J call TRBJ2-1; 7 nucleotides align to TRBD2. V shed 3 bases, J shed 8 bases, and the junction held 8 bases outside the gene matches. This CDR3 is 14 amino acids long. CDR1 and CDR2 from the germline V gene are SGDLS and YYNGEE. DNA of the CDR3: TGTGCCAGCAGCGCTACCCACCGGGGGGATGAGCAGTTCTTC. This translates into CASSATHRGDEQFF.

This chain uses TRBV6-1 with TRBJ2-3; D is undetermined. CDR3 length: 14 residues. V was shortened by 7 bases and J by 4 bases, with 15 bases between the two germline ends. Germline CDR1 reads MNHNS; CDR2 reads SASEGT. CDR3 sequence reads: CASTKYRGADTQYF. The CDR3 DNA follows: TGTGCCAGCACCAAGTATCGAGGTGCAGATACGCAGTATTTT.

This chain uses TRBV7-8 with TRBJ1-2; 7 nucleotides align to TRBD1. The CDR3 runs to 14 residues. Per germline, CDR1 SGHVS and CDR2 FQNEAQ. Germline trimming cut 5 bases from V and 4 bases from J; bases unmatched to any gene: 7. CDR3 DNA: TGTGCCAGCAGCAGAGACAGGGACGGCTATGGCTACACCTTC. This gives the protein CASSRDRDGYGYTF.

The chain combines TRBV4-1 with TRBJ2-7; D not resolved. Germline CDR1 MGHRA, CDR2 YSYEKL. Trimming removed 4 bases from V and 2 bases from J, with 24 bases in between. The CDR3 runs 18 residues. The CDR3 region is CASSPGPFVMRPTYEQYF. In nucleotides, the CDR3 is TGCGCCAGCAGCCCCGGTCCCTTTGTGATGCGGCCAACCTACGAGCAGTACTTC.

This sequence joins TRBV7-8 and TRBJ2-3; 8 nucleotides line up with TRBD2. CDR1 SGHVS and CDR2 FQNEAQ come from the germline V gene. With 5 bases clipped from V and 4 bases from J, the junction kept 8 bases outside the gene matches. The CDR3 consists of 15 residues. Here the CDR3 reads CASSRGTRLPDTQYF. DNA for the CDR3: TGTGCCAGCAGCCGCGGGACTAGGCTCCCAGATACGCAGTATTTT. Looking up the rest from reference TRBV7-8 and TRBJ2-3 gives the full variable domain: GAGVSQSPRYKVAKRGQDVALRCDPISGHVSLFWYQQALGQGPEFLTYFQNEAQLDKSGLPSDRFFAERPEGSVSTLKIQRTQQEDSAVYLCASSRGTRLPDTQYFGPGTRLTVL.

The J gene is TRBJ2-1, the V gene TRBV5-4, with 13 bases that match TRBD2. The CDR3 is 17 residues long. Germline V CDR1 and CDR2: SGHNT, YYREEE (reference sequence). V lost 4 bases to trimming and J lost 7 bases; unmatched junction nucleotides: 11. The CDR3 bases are TGTGCCAGCAGCCGCGGACTAGCGGGGGCAAAGGGGAATGAGCAGTTCTTC. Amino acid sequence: CASSRGLAGAKGNEQFF.

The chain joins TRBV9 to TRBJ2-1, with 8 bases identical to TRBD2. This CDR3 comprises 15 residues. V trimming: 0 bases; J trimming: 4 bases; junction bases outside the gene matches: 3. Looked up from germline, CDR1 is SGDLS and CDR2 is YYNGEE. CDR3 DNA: TGTGCCAGCAGCGTAGTCCCTAGCGGGTACAATGAGCAGTTCTTC. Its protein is CASSVVPSGYNEQFF.

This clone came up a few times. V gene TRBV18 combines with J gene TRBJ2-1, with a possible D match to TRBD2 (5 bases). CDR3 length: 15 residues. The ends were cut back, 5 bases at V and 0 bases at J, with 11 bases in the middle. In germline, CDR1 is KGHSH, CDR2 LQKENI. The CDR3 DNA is TGTGCCAGCTCAGCCGGACTGAGCTCCTACAATGAGCAGTTCTTC. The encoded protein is CASSAGLSSYNEQFF.

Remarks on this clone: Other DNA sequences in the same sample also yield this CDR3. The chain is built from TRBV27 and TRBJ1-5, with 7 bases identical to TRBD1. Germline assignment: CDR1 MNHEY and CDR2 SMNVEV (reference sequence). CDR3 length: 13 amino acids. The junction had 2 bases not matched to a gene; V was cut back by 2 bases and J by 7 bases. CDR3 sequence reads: CASSLRGQQPQHF. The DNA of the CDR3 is TGTGCCAGCAGTTTAAGGGGGCAGCAGCCCCAGCATTTT.

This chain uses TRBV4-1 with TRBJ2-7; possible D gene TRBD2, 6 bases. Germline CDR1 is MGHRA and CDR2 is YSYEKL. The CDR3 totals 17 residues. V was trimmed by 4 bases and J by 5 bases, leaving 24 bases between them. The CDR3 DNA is TGCGCCAGCAGCCCTACCACTCGGAGGGTTTCCCTGGACGAGCAGTACTTC. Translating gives CASSPTTRRVSLDEQYF.

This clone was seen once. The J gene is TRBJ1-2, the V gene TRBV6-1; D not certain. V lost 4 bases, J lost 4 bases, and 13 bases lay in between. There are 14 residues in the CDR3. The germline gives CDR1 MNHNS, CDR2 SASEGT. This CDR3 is CASSASRGAYGYTF. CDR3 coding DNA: TGTGCCAGCAGTGCGTCTAGAGGAGCCTATGGCTACACCTTC.

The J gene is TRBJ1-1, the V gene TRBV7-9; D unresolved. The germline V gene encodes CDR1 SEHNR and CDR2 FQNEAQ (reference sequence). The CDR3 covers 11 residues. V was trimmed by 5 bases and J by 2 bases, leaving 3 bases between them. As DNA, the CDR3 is TGTGCCAGCAGCCTCAACACTGAAGCTTTCTTT. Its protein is CASSLNTEAFF.